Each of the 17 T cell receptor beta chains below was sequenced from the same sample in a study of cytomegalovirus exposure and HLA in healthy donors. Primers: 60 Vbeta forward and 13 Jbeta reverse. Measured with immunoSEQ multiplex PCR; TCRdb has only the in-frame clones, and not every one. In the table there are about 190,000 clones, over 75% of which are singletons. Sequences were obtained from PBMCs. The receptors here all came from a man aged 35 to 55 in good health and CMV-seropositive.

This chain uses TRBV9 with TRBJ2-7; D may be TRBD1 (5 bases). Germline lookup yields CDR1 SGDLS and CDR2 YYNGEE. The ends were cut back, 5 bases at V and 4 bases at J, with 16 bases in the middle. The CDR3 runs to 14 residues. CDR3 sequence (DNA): TGTGCCAGCAGTACAGGACATAGTTCTTACGAGCAGTACTTC. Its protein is CASSTGHSSYEQYF.

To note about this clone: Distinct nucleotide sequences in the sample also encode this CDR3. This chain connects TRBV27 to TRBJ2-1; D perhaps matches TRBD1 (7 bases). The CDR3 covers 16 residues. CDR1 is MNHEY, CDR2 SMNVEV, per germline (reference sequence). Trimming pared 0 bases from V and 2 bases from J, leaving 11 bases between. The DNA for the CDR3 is TGTGCCAGCAGTTTATCGGCGGGACAGACCTACAATGAGCAGTTCTTC. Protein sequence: CASSLSAGQTYNEQFF.

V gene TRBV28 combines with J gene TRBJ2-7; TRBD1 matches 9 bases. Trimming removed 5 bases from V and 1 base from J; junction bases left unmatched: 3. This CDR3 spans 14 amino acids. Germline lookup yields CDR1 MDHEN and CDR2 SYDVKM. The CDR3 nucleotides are TGTGCCAGCAGTGGAGACAGGGGGTCCTACGAGCAGTACTTC. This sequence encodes CASSGDRGSYEQYF.

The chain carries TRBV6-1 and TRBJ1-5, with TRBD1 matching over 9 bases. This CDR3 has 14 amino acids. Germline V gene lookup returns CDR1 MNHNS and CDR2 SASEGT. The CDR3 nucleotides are TGTTTCTCGACGGACAGGGGTAGCAATCAGCCCCAGCATTTT. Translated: CFSTDRGSNQPQHF.

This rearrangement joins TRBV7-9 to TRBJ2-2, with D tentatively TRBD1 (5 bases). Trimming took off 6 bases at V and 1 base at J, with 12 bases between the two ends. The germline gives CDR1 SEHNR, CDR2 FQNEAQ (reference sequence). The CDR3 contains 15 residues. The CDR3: CASRARQGNTGELFF. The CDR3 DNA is TGTGCCAGCAGGGCCCGGCAGGGGAACACCGGGGAGCTGTTTTTT.

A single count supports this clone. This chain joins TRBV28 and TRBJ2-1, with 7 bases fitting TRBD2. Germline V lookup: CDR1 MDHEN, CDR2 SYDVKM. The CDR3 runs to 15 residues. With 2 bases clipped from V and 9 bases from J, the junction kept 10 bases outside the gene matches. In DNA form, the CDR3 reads TGTGCCAGCAGTTTAGGGGGGGTCCCCCCCTCTGAGCAGTTCTTC. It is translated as CASSLGGVPPSEQFF.

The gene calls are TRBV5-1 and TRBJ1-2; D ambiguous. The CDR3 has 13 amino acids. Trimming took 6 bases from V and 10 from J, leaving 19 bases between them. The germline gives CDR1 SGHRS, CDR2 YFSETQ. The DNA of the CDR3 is TGCGCCAGCACCCCAGGTGGGTACGGATTCTACACCTTC. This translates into CASTPGGYGFYTF.

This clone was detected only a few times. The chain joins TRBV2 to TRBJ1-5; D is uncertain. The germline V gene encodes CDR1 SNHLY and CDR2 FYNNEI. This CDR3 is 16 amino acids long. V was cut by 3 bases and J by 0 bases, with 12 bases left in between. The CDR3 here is CASSDGSLLSNQPQHF. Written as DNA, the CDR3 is TGTGCCAGCAGTGATGGTAGCTTACTTAGCAATCAGCCCCAGCATTTT.

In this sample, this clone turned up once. In DNA, the CDR3 is TGTGCCGGTCACAGGGAGAACACCGGGGAGCTGTTTTTT. This encodes CAGHRENTGELFF. The chain combines TRBV9 with TRBJ2-2; D is perhaps TRBD1 (6 bases). The germline V and J ends were trimmed by 10 bases and 1 base, with 11 bases remaining between them. The germline CDR1 and CDR2 sequences are SGDLS and YYNGEE. This CDR3 has 13 amino acids.

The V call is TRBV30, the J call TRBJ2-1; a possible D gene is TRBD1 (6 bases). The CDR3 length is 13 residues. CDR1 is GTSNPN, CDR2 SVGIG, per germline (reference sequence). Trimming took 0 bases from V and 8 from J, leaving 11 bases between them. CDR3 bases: TGTGCCTGGAGTGTAACAGGGACGTATGAGCAGTTCTTC. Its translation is CAWSVTGTYEQFF.

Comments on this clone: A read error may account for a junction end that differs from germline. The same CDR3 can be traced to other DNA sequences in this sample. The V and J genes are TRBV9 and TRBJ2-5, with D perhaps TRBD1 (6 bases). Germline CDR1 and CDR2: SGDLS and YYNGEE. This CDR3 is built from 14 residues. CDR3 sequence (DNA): TGTGCTAGCAACCTACTAGGGGGTTTGGGGCCCCAGTACTTC. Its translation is CASNLLGGLGPQYF.

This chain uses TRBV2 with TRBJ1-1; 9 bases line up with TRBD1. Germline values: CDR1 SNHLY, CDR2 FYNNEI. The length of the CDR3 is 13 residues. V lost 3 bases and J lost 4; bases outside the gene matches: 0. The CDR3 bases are TGTGCCAGCAGTGAGGGACAGGGCACTGAAGCTTTCTTT. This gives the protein CASSEGQGTEAFF. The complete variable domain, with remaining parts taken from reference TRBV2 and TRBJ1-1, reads EPEVTQTPSHQVTQMGQEVILRCVPISNHLYFYWYRQILGQKVEFLVSFYNNEISEKSEIFDDQFSVERPDGSNFTLKIRSTKLEDSAMYFCASSEGQGTEAFFGQGTRLTVV.

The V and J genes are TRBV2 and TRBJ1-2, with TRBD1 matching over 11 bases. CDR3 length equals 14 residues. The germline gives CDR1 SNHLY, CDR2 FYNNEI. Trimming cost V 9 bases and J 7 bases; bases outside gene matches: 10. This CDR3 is CARGAGQGAGGYTF. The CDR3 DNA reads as TGTGCCAGGGGGGCAGGACAGGGGGCTGGTGGCTACACCTTC.

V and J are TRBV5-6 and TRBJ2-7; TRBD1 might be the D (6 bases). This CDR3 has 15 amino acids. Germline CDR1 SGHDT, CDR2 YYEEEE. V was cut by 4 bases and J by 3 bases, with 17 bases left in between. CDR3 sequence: CASSQRVQGRYEQYF. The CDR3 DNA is TGTGCCAGCAGCCAGCGAGTACAGGGTCGCTACGAGCAGTACTTC.

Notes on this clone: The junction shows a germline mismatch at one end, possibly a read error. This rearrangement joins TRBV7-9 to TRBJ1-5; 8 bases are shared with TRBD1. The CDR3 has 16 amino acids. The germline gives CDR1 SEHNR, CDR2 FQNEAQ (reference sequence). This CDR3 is CSSGPHQGAPNQPQHF. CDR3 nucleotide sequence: TGTTCCAGCGGACCCCATCAGGGGGCCCCCAATCAGCCCCAGCATTTT.

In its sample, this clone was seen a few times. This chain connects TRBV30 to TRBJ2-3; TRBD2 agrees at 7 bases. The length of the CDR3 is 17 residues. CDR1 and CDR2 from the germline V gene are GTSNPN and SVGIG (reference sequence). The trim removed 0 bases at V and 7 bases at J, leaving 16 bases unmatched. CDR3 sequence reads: CAWSVDRGVGSVHTQYF. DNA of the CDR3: TGTGCCTGGAGTGTTGACCGGGGGGTAGGCTCGGTACATACGCAGTATTTT.

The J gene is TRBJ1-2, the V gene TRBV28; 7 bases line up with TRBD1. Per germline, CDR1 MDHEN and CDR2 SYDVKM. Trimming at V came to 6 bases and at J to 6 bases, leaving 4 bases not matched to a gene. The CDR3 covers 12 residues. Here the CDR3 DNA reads TGTGCCAGCAGCGACAGGGCAGATGGCTACACCTTC. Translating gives CASSDRADGYTF.